A selection of T cell receptor beta chains follows, all from one sample in a study of early T cells in non-severe SARS-CoV-2 infection. TCRdb re-called the 5' RACE reads through MiXCR, storing one row per CDR3 protein. The table includes 80,000 to 95,000 distinct CDR3 sequences, roughly 15% detected once. The specimen comprised whole blood, sampled at baseline. The receptors originated from an adult who was a healthcare worker with PCR-confirmed SARS-CoV-2 infection or an uninfected control (not recorded which). Both conserved end residues are part of each CDR3. D genes are given only for firm matches. Expanded clones are given a class, and other clones once, few, many or no size at all.

v_gene: TRBV24-1
abundance: few
d_gene: TRBD2
j_gene: TRBJ2-1
CDR3nt: TGTGCCACCAGTAGCGGGAGGACACAATCCAGTGTCGATGAGCAGTTCTTC
CDR3aa: CATSSGRTQSSVDEQFF

v_gene: TRBV7-8
abundance: -
d_gene: -
j_gene: TRBJ1-4
CDR3nt: TGTGCCAGCAGCTTAGCAGGACAGTTAGATGAAAAACTGTTTTTT
CDR3aa: CASSLAGQLDEKLFF

v_gene: TRBV10-1
abundance: many
d_gene: -
j_gene: TRBJ2-1
CDR3nt: TGCGCCAGCAGTGAGCTACAGGCCATCTCCTACAATGAGCAGTTCTTC
CDR3aa: CASSELQAISYNEQFF

v_gene: TRBV28
abundance: -
d_gene: -
j_gene: TRBJ2-1
CDR3nt: TGTGGACACGGTATTAAGAATGAGCAGTTCTTC
CDR3aa: CGHGIKNEQFF

v_gene: TRBV5-5
abundance: few
d_gene: TRBD2
j_gene: TRBJ2-1
CDR3nt: TGTGCCAGCAGCTTGGGAACTAGCGGGAGCAATGAGCAGTTCTTC
CDR3aa: CASSLGTSGSNEQFF

v_gene: TRBV20-1
abundance: few
d_gene: -
j_gene: TRBJ2-4
CDR3nt: TGCAGTGCTAGTCCCTCCTGGGGCAAAAACATTCAGTACTTC
CDR3aa: CSASPSWGKNIQYF

v_gene: TRBV20-1
abundance: -
d_gene: TRBD2
j_gene: TRBJ2-2
CDR3nt: TGCAGTGCTAGCCTAGCGGGGGTCACCGGGGAGCTGTTTTTT
CDR3aa: CSASLAGVTGELFF

v_gene: TRBV27
abundance: few
d_gene: -
j_gene: TRBJ2-7
CDR3nt: TGTGCCAGCAGTTCCGGGCTCTCCTACGAGCAGTACTTC
CDR3aa: CASSSGLSYEQYF

v_gene: TRBV19
abundance: few
d_gene: -
j_gene: TRBJ1-4
CDR3nt: TGTGCCAGTAATCGAGGGACCGCGGAAAAACTGTTTTTT
CDR3aa: CASNRGTAEKLFF

v_gene: TRBV5-1
abundance: -
d_gene: TRBD2
j_gene: TRBJ2-1
CDR3nt: TGCGCCAGCAGCTTCCTAGCGGGAGTGGGAAGCTCCTACAATGAGCAGTTCTTC
CDR3aa: CASSFLAGVGSSYNEQFF

v_gene: TRBV12-3/TRBV12-4
abundance: few
d_gene: -
j_gene: TRBJ1-1
CDR3nt: TGTGCCAGCAGCCACCTTACAGCTGAAGCTTTCTTT
CDR3aa: CASSHLTAEAFF

v_gene: TRBV12-3/TRBV12-4
abundance: few
d_gene: -
j_gene: TRBJ2-7
CDR3nt: TGTGCCAGCAGTTTAGTCATTTCTGGGGGAGCTGGCGAGCAGTACTTC
CDR3aa: CASSLVISGGAGEQYF

v_gene: TRBV7-8
abundance: -
d_gene: TRBD2
j_gene: TRBJ2-7
CDR3nt: TGTGCCAGCAGCTGGGGGGAGGGAGACGAGCAGTACTTC
CDR3aa: CASSWGEGDEQYF

v_gene: TRBV25-1
abundance: -
d_gene: TRBD1
j_gene: TRBJ2-1
CDR3nt: TGTGCCAGCAGTGTCGGGGACAGGTCCTACAATGAGCAGTTCTTC
CDR3aa: CASSVGDRSYNEQFF

v_gene: TRBV14
abundance: -
d_gene: -
j_gene: TRBJ1-5
CDR3nt: TGTGCCAGCAGCCAAGAGGGGGATCAGCCCCAGCATTTT
CDR3aa: CASSQEGDQPQHF

v_gene: TRBV9
abundance: few
d_gene: -
j_gene: TRBJ2-7
CDR3nt: TGTGCCAGCAGCGTGGTTGGTTCCAGCGAGCAGTACTTC
CDR3aa: CASSVVGSSEQYF

v_gene: TRBV12-5
abundance: many
d_gene: TRBD2
j_gene: TRBJ2-1
CDR3nt: TGTGCTAGTGGTCTACGACTAGCGGGAGGGCCCAATGAGCAGTTCTTC
CDR3aa: CASGLRLAGGPNEQFF